The source of this TCR beta chain is a study of CD8 T cells in ankylosing spondylitis. Notes on the study in general: Disease-linked clones bore a CD8+ phenotype, appearing relatively rarely in peripheral blood. A TCR beta motif of about eight highly homologous variants appeared characteristic of ankylosing spondylitis blood. The study looked at matched synovial fluid samples from ankylosing spondylitis patients. Disease-linked clones were reported to be significantly enriched there.

Construction of TCR beta libraries was performed using quantitative 5'-RACE with molecular barcodes. TCRdb called the 5' RACE reads again in MiXCR, with one record for every CDR3 protein. The table has about 750,000 distinct CDR3 sequences, around a fifth seen once. This clonotype was picked up a small number of times. Its antigen is currently unknown. The TCR sequence derives from a male donor with ankylosing spondylitis. Sample: blood, either unsorted or a sorted T cell fraction (not recorded which).

The CDR3 sequence is CASSFRGPGSETQYF. The CDR3 DNA sequence: TGTGCCAGCAGCTTCCGCGGTCCAGGGAGTGAGACCCAGTACTTC. The chain employs TRBV3-1 and TRBJ2-5; D tentatively fits TRBD1 or TRBD2 (5 bases each). Trimming took off 5 bases at V and 5 bases at J, with 18 bases between the two ends. The V gene's germline CDR1 is LGHDT and CDR2 YNNKEL (reference sequence). The CDR3 consists of 15 residues.